This T cell receptor (beta chain) was captured by sequencing in a study of CD8+ T cells in alopecia areata. It was cDNA, reverse transcribed from extracted RNA, that served as the sequencing template. Some clones are missing from TCRdb's copy, which holds only in-frame ones; the method was immunoSEQ multiplex PCR. There are fewer than 250,000 clones in the sample; roughly 40% occur only once, and roughly 2.6% lies in the top ten. The trim removed 7 bases at V and 11 bases at J, leaving 12 bases unmatched. Per the germline V gene, CDR1 is SGHVS and CDR2 is FQNEAQ. The CDR3 extends over 13 amino acids. The treatment is: oral pan-JAK inhibitor, 5-10 mg twice daily. This clone was observed a few times.

The source is a human donor with alopecia areata. The sample here was CD4+ T cells sorted from blood, taken between weeks 36 and 40, from a patient treated with tofacitinib. V gene TRBV7-8 combines with J gene TRBJ1-1; 8 bases are a match to TRBD1. Here the CDR3 DNA reads TGTGCCAGCACCTTTGAGACAGGGGCAGGGGCTTTCTTT. Protein product: CASTFETGAGAFF.